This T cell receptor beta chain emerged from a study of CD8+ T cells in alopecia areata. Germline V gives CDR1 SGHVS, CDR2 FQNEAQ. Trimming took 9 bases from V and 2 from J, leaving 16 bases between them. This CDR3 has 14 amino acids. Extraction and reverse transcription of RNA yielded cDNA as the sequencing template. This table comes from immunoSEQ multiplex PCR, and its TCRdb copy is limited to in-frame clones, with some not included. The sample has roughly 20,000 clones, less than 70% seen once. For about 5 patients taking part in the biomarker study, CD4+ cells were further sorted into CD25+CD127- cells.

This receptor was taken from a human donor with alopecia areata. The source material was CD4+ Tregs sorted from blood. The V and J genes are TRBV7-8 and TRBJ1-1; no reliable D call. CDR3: CASVRSGRNTEAFF. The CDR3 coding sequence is TGTGCCAGTGTGAGGTCAGGCAGAAACACTGAAGCTTTCTTT.